The rows below give T cell receptor beta chains drawn from one sample of a study of CD8+ T cells in alopecia areata. The method was immunoSEQ multiplex PCR; TCRdb's version includes in-frame clones alone and lacks a portion of them. The sample has 170,000 or so clones, around three fifths seen once. The material was CD4+ T cells sorted from blood, obtained at week 0. The receptors derive from a human donor with alopecia areata. Both conserved end residues are part of each CDR3. Fields, in order: CDR3 DNA, CDR3 protein, D gene, J gene, clone size, V gene. A D gene is named only where the DNA matches it firmly. Size is stated for part of the rows, as once, few or many counts, or as a class when the clone is expanded.

cdr3_nt: TGCGCCAGCAGCCAAGAGGGCAGGGGAGAGACCCAGTACTTC; cdr3_aa: CASSQEGRGETQYF; d_call: NA; j_call: TRBJ2-5; clone_size: NA; v_call: TRBV4-1
cdr3_nt: TGCAGCGTTGGGAAGCGGGGCACAGATACGCAGTATTTT; cdr3_aa: CSVGKRGTDTQYF; d_call: NA; j_call: TRBJ2-3; clone_size: NA; v_call: TRBV29-1
cdr3_nt: TGCAGCGTTGTCAGAGACTATGGCTACACCTTC; cdr3_aa: CSVVRDYGYTF; d_call: NA; j_call: TRBJ1-2; clone_size: NA; v_call: TRBV29-1
cdr3_nt: TGTGCCAGTAGTGGGCAGCTGAACACTGAAGCTTTCTTT; cdr3_aa: CASSGQLNTEAFF; d_call: NA; j_call: TRBJ1-1; clone_size: once; v_call: TRBV19
cdr3_nt: TGTGCCAACTCGGGGACCGGGGAGCTGTTTTTT; cdr3_aa: CANSGTGELFF; d_call: NA; j_call: TRBJ2-2; clone_size: NA; v_call: TRBV2
cdr3_nt: TGCGCCAGTCAGCTAAGGGATACGGGGCCGGTCTATTCAAGCTCCTACAATGAGCAGTTCTTC; cdr3_aa: CASQLRDTGPVYSSSYNEQFF; d_call: NA; j_call: TRBJ2-1; clone_size: NA; v_call: TRBV2
cdr3_nt: TGTGCCAGCACTCCCGGGAGTGGAAACACCATATATTTT; cdr3_aa: CASTPGSGNTIYF; d_call: NA; j_call: TRBJ1-3; clone_size: NA; v_call: TRBV25-1
cdr3_nt: TGTGCCAGCAGTAAAGGGACGGTTAATGAGCAGTTCTTC; cdr3_aa: CASSKGTVNEQFF; d_call: NA; j_call: TRBJ2-1; clone_size: NA; v_call: TRBV2
cdr3_nt: TGCAGCGTAGAGGGACGGCTGAACACTGAAGCTTTCTTT; cdr3_aa: CSVEGRLNTEAFF; d_call: NA; j_call: TRBJ1-1; clone_size: few; v_call: TRBV29-1
cdr3_nt: TGCAGCGTCACGGGGGGTAGCTCCTACGAGCAGTACTTC; cdr3_aa: CSVTGGSSYEQYF; d_call: TRBD2; j_call: TRBJ2-7; clone_size: NA; v_call: TRBV29-1
cdr3_nt: TGTGCCTGGAGTGGCGGGGACAATCAGCCCCAGCATTTT; cdr3_aa: CAWSGGDNQPQHF; d_call: NA; j_call: TRBJ1-5; clone_size: NA; v_call: TRBV30
cdr3_nt: TGCGCCAGCAGCTTATCCGGGACGGACCAAGAGACCCAGTACTTC; cdr3_aa: CASSLSGTDQETQYF; d_call: NA; j_call: TRBJ2-5; clone_size: NA; v_call: TRBV5-1
cdr3_nt: TGTGCCTGGATCGGGCCCCGGATAGGCTCACCCCTCCACTTT; cdr3_aa: CAWIGPRIGSPLHF; d_call: NA; j_call: TRBJ1-6; clone_size: NA; v_call: TRBV30
cdr3_nt: TGCGCCAGCAGCTTGGGGGACAGGCCCTACGAGCAGTACTTC; cdr3_aa: CASSLGDRPYEQYF; d_call: TRBD1; j_call: TRBJ2-7; clone_size: NA; v_call: TRBV5-1
cdr3_nt: TGCAGCGTTGCCCCGGGGGTTTGGGGCGAGCAGTACTTC; cdr3_aa: CSVAPGVWGEQYF; d_call: NA; j_call: TRBJ2-7; clone_size: few; v_call: TRBV29-1